The clone carrying this T cell receptor (beta chain) occurred many times. Its antigen remains unknown. Patients underwent thyroid surgery, and none had received any treatment before it. The sample is drawn from a study of metastatic and nonmetastatic thyroid tumors. As for the study in general: Malignant thyroid and benign thyroid patients provided blood and tumor or nodule tissue whose repertoires were compared.

This CDR3 comprises 16 residues. Germline V lookup: CDR1 SGHRS, CDR2 YFSETQ. V was clipped by 3 bases and J by 0 bases, with 13 bases between them. General study findings and limits: According to reports, the diversity of TCR beta was significantly higher in malignant thyroid tumors than in benign nodules, and this held in both blood and tumor samples.

Authors' processing steps: The study's classifier, a distant-metastasis tool for papillary thyroid cancer, was built using CDR3 differences across clinicopathological groups. Using MiXCR, TCRdb reanalyzed the PCR reads. V and J calls and clone size were set by TCRdb, not the authors. The sample has roughly 29,000 clones; 23% are singletons. The chain uses TRBV5-1 and TRBJ1-3; D call uncertain. The sequenced sample consisted of blood. The sequence derives from a female donor with papillary thyroid cancer or a benign thyroid nodule (not recorded which). Some clones in this sample may be carry-over from other donors' samples. The chain's CDR3 is CASSSELLISGNTIYF. CDR3 DNA sequence: TGCGCCAGCAGCTCCGAACTTCTAATCTCTGGAAACACCATATATTTT.